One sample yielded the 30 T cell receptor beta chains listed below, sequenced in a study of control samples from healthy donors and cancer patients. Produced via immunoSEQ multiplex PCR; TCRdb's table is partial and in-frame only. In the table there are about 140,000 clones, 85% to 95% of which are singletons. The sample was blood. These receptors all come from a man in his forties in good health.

This CDR3 reads CASSLGSIYGYTF. The CDR3 DNA reads as TGTGCCAGCAGTTTAGGCAGCATCTATGGCTACACCTTC. The chain employs TRBV12-3 or TRBV12-4 and TRBJ1-2; D remains ambiguous. The CDR3 sequence is 13 residues long. V was shortened by 1 base and J by 4 bases, with 7 bases between the two germline ends.

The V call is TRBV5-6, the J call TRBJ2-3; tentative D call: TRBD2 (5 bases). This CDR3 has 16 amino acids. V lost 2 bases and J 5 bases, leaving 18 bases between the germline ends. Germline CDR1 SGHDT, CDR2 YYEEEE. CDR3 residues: CASSFRLGPGVDTQYF. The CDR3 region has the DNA TGTGCCAGCAGCTTTCGGCTAGGTCCCGGGGTAGATACGCAGTATTTT.

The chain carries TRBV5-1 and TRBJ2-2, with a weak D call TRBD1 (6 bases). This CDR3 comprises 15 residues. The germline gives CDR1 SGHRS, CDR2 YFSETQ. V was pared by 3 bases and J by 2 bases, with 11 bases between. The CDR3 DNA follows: TGCGCCAGCAGCTCCAGGGGCAGAAACACCGGGGAGCTGTTTTTT. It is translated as CASSSRGRNTGELFF.

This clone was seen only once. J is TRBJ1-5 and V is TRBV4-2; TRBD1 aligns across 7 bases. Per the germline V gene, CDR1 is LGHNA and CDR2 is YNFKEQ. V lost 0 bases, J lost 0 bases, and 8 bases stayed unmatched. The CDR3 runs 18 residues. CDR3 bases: TGTGCCAGCAGCCAAGACCCCCGACAGGGTAATAGCAATCAGCCCCAGCATTTT. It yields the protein CASSQDPRQGNSNQPQHF.

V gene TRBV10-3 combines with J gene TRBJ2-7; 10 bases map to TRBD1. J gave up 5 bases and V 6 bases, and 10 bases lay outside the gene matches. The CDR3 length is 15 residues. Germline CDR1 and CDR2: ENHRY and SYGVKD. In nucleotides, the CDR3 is TGTGCCATCAGAGAACCGGGACAGGGGTCCCACGAGCAGTACTTC. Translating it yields CAIREPGQGSHEQYF.

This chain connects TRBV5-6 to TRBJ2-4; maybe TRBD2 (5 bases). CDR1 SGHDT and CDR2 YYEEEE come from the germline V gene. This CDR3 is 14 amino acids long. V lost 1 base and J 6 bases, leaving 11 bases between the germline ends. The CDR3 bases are TGTGCCAGCAGCTTGAAACTAGACCTAAACATTCAGTACTTC. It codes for CASSLKLDLNIQYF.

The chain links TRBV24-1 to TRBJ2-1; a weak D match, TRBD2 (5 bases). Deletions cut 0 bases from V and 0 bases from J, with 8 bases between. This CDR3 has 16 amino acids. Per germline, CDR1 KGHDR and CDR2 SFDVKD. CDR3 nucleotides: TGTGCCACCAGTGATTTGACGGGGAGCTCCTACAATGAGCAGTTCTTC. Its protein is CATSDLTGSSYNEQFF.

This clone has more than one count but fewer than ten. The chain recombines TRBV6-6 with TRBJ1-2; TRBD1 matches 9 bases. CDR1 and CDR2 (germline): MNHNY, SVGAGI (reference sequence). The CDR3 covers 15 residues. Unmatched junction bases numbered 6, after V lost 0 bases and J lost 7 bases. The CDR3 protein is CASSYSQQGAGGYTF. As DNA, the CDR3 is TGTGCCAGCAGTTACTCTCAACAGGGGGCTGGTGGCTACACCTTC.

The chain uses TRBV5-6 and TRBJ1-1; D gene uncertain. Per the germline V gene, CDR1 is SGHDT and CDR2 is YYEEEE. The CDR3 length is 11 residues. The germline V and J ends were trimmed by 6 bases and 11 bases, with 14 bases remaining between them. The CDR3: CASTRGQVAFF. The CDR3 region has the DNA TGTGCCAGCACCCGAGGCCAGGTCGCTTTCTTT.

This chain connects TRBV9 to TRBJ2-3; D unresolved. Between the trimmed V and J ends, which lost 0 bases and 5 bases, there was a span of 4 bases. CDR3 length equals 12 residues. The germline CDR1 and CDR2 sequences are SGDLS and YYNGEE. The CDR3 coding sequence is TGTGCCAGCAGCGTAGGCATAGATACGCAGTATTTT. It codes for CASSVGIDTQYF.

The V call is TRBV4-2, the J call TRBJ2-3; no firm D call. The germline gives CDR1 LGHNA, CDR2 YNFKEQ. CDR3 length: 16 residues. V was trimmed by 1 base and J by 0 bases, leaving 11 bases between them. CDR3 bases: TGTGCCAGCAGCCAAGTAGGTCAGCTAAGCACAGATACGCAGTATTTT. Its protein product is CASSQVGQLSTDTQYF.

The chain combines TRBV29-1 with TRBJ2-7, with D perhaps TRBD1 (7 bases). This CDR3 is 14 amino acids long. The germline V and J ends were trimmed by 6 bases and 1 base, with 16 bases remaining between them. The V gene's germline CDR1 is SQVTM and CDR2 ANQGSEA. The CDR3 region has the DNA TGCAGCGTGGGGGGCGGACAGGAGTCCTACGAGCAGTACTTC. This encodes CSVGGGQESYEQYF.

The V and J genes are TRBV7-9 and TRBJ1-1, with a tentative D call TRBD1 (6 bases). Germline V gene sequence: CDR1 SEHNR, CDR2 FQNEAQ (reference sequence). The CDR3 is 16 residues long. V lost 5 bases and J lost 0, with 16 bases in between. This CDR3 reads CASSLGQTLMNTEAFF. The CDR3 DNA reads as TGTGCCAGCAGCCTCGGACAGACACTAATGAACACTGAAGCTTTCTTT.

The CDR3 here is CASSNEDTNTEAFF. Written as DNA, the CDR3 is TGTGCCAGCAGTAATGAAGATACGAACACTGAAGCTTTCTTT. The J gene is TRBJ1-1, the V gene TRBV9; D unresolved. Deletions cut 5 bases from V and 1 base from J, with 12 bases between. Germline assignment: CDR1 SGDLS and CDR2 YYNGEE. The CDR3 covers 14 residues.

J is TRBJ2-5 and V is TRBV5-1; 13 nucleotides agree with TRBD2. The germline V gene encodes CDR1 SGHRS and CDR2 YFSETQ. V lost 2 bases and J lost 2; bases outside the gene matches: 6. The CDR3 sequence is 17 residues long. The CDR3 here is CASSFIGLAGEQETQYF. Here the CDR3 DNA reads TGCGCCAGCAGCTTTATTGGACTAGCGGGGGAACAAGAGACCCAGTACTTC.

The DNA of the CDR3 is TGTGCCACCGGACTAGCCTCAGATACGCAGTATTTT. Translated: CATGLASDTQYF. The chain combines TRBV14 with TRBJ2-3; TRBD2 aligns across 8 bases. Germline loops: CDR1 SGHDN, CDR2 FVKESK. The CDR3 contains 12 residues. J was trimmed by 4 bases and V by 10 bases; bases with no gene match: 4.

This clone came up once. The chain's CDR3 is CASSQPLGTQYF. The DNA for the CDR3 is TGCGCCAGCAGCCAACCCCTTGGGACCCAGTACTTC. This rearrangement joins TRBV4-1 to TRBJ2-5; no definite D call. With 2 bases removed from V and 7 bases from J, the gap between germline ends came to 8 bases. The CDR3 length is 12 residues. Per the germline V gene, CDR1 is MGHRA and CDR2 is YSYEKL.

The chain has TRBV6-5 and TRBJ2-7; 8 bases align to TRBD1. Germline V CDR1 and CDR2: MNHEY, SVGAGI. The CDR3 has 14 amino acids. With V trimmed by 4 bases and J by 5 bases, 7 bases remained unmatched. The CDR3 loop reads CASSLSRGRHEQYF. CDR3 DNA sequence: TGTGCCAGCAGTTTATCCAGGGGGCGCCACGAGCAGTACTTC.

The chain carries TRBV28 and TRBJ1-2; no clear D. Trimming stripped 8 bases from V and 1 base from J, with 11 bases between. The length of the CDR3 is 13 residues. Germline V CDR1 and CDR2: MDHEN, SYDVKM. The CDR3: CASLPDGNYGYTF. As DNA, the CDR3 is TGTGCCAGCCTCCCCGACGGTAACTATGGCTACACCTTC.

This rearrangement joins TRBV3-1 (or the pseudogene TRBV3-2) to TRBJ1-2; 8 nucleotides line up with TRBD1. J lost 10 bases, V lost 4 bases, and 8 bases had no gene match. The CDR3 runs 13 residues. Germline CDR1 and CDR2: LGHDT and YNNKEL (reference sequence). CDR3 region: CASSPTGETSYTF. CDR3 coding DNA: TGTGCCAGCAGCCCGACAGGGGAGACCTCCTACACCTTC.

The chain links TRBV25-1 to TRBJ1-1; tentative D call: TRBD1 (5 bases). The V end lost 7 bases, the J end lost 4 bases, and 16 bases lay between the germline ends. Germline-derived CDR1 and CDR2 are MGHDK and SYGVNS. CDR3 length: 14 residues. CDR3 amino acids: CASKNSYRFTEAFF. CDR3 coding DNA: TGTGCCAGCAAAAACTCTTACAGGTTCACTGAAGCTTTCTTT.

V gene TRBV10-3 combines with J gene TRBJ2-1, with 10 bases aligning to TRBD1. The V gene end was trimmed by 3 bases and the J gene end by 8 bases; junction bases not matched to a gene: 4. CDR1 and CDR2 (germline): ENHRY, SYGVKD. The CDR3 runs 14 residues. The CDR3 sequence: CAISDGDRGDEQFF. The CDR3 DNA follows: TGTGCCATCAGTGATGGGGACAGGGGCGATGAGCAGTTCTTC.

CDR3 sequence reads: CSVNSGGGGLYEQYF. The CDR3, as DNA: TGCAGCGTGAACTCGGGGGGAGGGGGTCTCTACGAGCAGTACTTC. The chain combines TRBV29-1 with TRBJ2-7; possibly TRBD2 for D (7 bases). The V and J ends lost 6 bases and 3 bases respectively, with 21 bases between them. Germline-derived CDR1 and CDR2 are SQVTM and ANQGSEA. This CDR3 contains 15 residues.

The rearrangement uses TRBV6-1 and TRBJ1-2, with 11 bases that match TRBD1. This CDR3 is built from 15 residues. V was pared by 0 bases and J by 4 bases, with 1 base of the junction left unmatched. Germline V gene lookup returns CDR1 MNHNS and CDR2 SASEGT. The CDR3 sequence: CASSEAGTGGYGYTF. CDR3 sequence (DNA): TGTGCCAGCAGTGAAGCCGGGACAGGGGGCTATGGCTACACCTTC.

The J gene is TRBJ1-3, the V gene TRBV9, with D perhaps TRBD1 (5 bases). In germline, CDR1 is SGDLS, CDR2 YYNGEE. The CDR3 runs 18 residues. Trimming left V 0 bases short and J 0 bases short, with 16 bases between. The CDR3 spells CASSVEVSGRRSGNTIYF. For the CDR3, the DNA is TGTGCCAGCAGCGTAGAAGTCTCGGGACGGCGCTCTGGAAACACCATATATTTT. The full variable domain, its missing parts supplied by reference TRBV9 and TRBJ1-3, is DSGVTQTPKHLITATGQRVTLRCSPRSGDLSVYWYQQSLDQGLQFLIQYYNGEERAKGNILERFSAQQFPDLHSELNLSSLELGDSALYFCASSVEVSGRRSGNTIYFGEGSWLTVV.

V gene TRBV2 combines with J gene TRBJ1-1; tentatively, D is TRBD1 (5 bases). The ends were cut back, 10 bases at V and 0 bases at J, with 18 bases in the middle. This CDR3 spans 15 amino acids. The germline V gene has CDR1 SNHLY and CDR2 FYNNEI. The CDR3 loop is CANPSPGPMNTEAFF. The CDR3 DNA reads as TGTGCCAACCCCTCCCCGGGGCCCATGAACACTGAAGCTTTCTTT.

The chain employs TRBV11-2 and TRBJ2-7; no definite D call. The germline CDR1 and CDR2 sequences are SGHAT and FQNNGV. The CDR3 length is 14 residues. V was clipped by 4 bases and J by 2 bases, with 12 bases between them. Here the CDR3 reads CASSSSPEAYEQYF. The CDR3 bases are TGTGCCAGCAGCTCCTCCCCCGAGGCCTACGAGCAGTACTTC.

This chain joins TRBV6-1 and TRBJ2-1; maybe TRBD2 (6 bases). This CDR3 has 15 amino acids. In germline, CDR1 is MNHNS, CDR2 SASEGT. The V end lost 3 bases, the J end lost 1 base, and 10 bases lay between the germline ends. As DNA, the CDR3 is TGTGCCAGCAGTGAGGCGGGGTTATCCTACAATGAGCAGTTCTTC. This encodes CASSEAGLSYNEQFF.

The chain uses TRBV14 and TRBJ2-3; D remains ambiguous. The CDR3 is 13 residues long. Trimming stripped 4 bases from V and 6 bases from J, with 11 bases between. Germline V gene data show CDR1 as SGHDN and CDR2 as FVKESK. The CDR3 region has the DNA TGTGCCAGCAGCCGGACGTTTCGGGATACGCAGTATTTT. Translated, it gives CASSRTFRDTQYF. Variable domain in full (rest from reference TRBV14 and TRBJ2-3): EAGVTQFPSHSVIEKGQTVTLRCDPISGHDNLYWYRRVMGKEIKFLLHFVKESKQDESGMPNNRFLAERTGGTYSTLKVQPAELEDSGVYFCASSRTFRDTQYFGPGTRLTVL.

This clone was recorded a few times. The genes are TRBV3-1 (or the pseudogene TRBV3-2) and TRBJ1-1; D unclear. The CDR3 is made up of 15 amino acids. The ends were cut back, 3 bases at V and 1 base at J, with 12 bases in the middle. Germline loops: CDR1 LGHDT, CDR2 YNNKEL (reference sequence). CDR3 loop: CASSQGLVANTEAFF. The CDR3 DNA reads TGTGCCAGCAGCCAGGGCCTAGTGGCGAACACTGAAGCTTTCTTT.